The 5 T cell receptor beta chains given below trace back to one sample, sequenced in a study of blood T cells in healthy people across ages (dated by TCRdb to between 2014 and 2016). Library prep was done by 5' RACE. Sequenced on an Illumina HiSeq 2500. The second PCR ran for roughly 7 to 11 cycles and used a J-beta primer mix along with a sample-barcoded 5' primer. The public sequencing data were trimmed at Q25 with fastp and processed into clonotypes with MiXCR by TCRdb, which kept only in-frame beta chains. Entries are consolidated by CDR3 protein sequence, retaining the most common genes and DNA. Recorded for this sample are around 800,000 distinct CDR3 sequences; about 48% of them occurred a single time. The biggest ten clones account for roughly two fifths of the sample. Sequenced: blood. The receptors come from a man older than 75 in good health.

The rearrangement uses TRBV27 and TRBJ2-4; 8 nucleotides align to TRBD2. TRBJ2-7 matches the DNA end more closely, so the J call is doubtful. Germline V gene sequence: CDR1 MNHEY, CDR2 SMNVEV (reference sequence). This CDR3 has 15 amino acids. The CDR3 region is CASSFRKAGVSEQYF. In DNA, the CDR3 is TGTGCCAGCAGTTTTAGGAAAGCGGGAGTGTCCGAGCAGTACTTC.

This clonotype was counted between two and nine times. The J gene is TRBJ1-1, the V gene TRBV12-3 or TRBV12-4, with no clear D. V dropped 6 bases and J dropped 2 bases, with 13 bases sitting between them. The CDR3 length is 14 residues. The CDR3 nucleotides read TGTGCCAGCAGACCCCCGGAGGGCAACACTGAAGCTTTCTTT. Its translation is CASRPPEGNTEAFF.

Here the CDR3 reads CSASRDPPFYEQYF. Here the CDR3 DNA reads TGCAGTGCTAGCCGGGACCCTCCCTTCTACGAGCAGTACTTC. This rearrangement joins TRBV20-1 to TRBJ2-7; perhaps D is TRBD1 or TRBD2 (5 bases each). Per germline, CDR1 DFQATT and CDR2 SNEGSKA (reference sequence). This CDR3 has 14 residues. V was trimmed by 3 bases and J by 3 bases, leaving 15 bases between them.

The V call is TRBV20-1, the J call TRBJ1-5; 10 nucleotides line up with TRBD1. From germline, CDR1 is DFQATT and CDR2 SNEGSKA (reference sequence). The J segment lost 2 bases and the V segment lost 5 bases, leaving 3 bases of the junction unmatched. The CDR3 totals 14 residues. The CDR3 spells CSAETGGGNQPQHF. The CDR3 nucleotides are TGCAGTGCTGAGACAGGGGGCGGCAATCAGCCCCAGCATTTT.

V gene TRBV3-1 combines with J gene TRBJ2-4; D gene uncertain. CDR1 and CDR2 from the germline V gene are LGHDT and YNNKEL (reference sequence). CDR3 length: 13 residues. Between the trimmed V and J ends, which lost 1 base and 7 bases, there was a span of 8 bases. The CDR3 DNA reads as TGTGCCAGCAGCCAAGTCCGGTTGAACATTCAGTACTTC. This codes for CASSQVRLNIQYF.